This is a list of T cell receptor beta chains from one sample in a study of blood T cell repertoires in COVID-19. Some clones are missing from TCRdb's copy, which holds only in-frame ones; the method was immunoSEQ multiplex PCR. The table has fewer than 450,000 clones, around 88% seen once. The source material was peripheral blood. All receptors come from a woman between 45 and 65 years old with COVID-19, enrolled during active disease. Both conserved end residues are trimmed from each CDR3.

j_call v_call cdr3_aa
TRBJ1-1 TRBV6-5 ASTSTGQGPEAF
TRBJ2-3 TRBV27 ASRARTSGGLRAQY
TRBJ1-5 TRBV6-5 ASRRGNQPQH
TRBJ2-7 TRBV27 ASSFLGQGAYEQY
TRBJ2-1 TRBV7-9 ASSLGAQVIRKDEQF
TRBJ1-5 TRBV30 AWRRRASNQPQH
TRBJ1-1 TRBV30 AWSVGGTGNTEAF
TRBJ2-7 TRBV12-5 ASGSPLGQGPHEQY
TRBJ2-3 TRBV13 ASTSGGADTQY
TRBJ2-3 TRBV2 ASRLAGGTDTQY
TRBJ1-1 TRBV29-1 SVRGTGDTEAF
TRBJ1-1 TRBV5-1 ASSSTLDSLNTEAF
TRBJ2-7 TRBV30 AWAKGGEQY
TRBJ2-5 TRBV5-1 ASSLVGTDIQETQY
TRBJ1-1 TRBV4-2 ASSQDRPTSRNTEAF
TRBJ1-3 TRBV11-2 ASSLLAGNTIY
TRBJ1-2 TRBV11-2 ASSLGVGGAKGYT
TRBJ2-1 TRBV9 ASSTDSYYNEQF
TRBJ2-7 TRBV18 ASSPPAQYGEQY
TRBJ2-2 TRBV19 ASSTARQGAPGELF
TRBJ1-2 TRBV10-3 AARGDSEYGYT
TRBJ2-7 TRBV9 ASSAGGSGEQY
TRBJ1-3 TRBV28 ASSLWQNHGDTIY
TRBJ2-7 TRBV5-5 ASSLYVSALRSSVEQY
TRBJ1-2 TRBV12-3/TRBV12-4 ASNRGRDYGYT
TRBJ2-7 TRBV5-4 ASSQTGTSYEQY
TRBJ1-3 TRBV9 ASSVYGASGNTIY
TRBJ2-1 TRBV14 ASSPGSSYNEQF
TRBJ2-5 TRBV18 ASSPPMAQETQY
TRBJ2-5 TRBV12-5 ASGPPGTGQETQY